This record concerns one T cell receptor (beta chain) sequence. This clone was seen at least ten times. Its cognate antigen has yet to be identified. The read ends 3 residues shy of where the CDR3 ends; the end is completed using the germline J gene. The data derive from a study of T cell clonality in common variable immunodeficiency (dated by TCRdb to between 2015 and 2016). Here is what the overall study found, with its caveats: Healthy controls shared more TCRbeta clones with each other than CVID subjects shared among themselves (p < 0.0001). Although equal DNA input was used, an average of approximately 82,000 unique sequences per sample was obtained for controls, compared with approximately 30,000 for CVID samples. According to the authors, figuring out what caused the increased clonality in CVID would require sequencing the repertoires of T cell subpopulations. Correlations of repertoire features with clinical complications were constrained by heterogeneity among patients within the CVID cohort. TCRbeta clonality was higher in CVID subjects than in healthy controls (t-test p = 0.018), and the increase was most characteristic of about a third of subjects. Reportedly, TCRbeta sequences from CVID had fewer deletions and N-nucleotide insertions, and highly modified clones with 13 or more V deletions were absent from CVID.

For sequencing input, CVID and control samples contributed equivalent amounts of genomic DNA. For every sample, a 60 bp segment covering the rearranged TCRbeta CDR3 region was amplified and then sequenced. TCRbeta amplification used the immunoSEQ assay, a bias-corrected multiplex PCR with high-throughput sequencing. As for how the authors treated the data: Each unique nucleotide sequence was treated as a clone and annotated with V, D and J genes, copy number and frequency. Sequences were labeled productive if in frame, and non-productive if out of frame or containing stop codons. As previously described, clonality was computed from Shannon's entropy. Mean CDR3 Kyte-Doolittle hydropathy was derived from the predicted amino acid sequences of productive clones. Using the R hclust function, scaled V gene usage was clustered hierarchically with Manhattan distance and complete linkage. Sharing of clones by CDR3 amino acid sequence was evaluated by resampling 12 repertoires per group over 100 rounds. The repertoires were searched for approximately 70 published EBV-specific TCRbeta sequences and 245 published CMV-specific TCRbeta sequences. Analysis left out a couple of CVID samples that produced under 10,000 sequences, so about 41 CVID repertoires remained. Here the immuneACCESS table is served through TCRdb, limited to in-frame sequences with V and J called. Missing clones are a known gap in these copies; in checked studies unresolved V genes cover under half, and the rest lacks a known reason. Clonal size and the V and J genes are those of that table, whereas D and trimming came from the DNA. Across this sample, tens of thousands of clones were tabulated and none appeared just once. The ten largest clones represent 5.4% of the sample.

Most CVID patients and most healthy controls were of Caucasian heritage. Heparinized peripheral whole blood samples of about 4.5 to 8.5 ml were obtained from each donor. TCRbeta CDR3 repertoires were sequenced from genomic DNA of adults with common variable immune deficiency (CVID) and healthy adult controls. A total of roughly 22 healthy adult volunteers (approximately 12 female and 10 or so male; age range roughly 23 to 66 years, mean age 34) were included in the control group. Diluted blood was density-centrifuged over Hypaque 1077 or Ficoll-Paque to isolate peripheral blood mononuclear cells. Genomic DNA was obtained from unsorted mononuclear cells using either Qiagen column purification or a centrifugation-based method. Based on the germline V gene, the CDR1 and CDR2 sequences are SQVTM and ANQGSEA. From the cysteine through the phenylalanine, the CDR3 covers 13 amino acids. Sequencing covers 30 bases of the CDR3, shown here with the frame starting at base 1. V is trimmed back by 3 bases and J by 7 bases, and the junction contains 6 bases that no gene match accounts for.

Sequencing was done on a sample of peripheral blood mononuclear cells. This receptor was obtained from a person aged 18 to 69 in good health. The V and J genes are TRBV29-1 and TRBJ2-1, with 7 bases in between that match TRBD1. The part of the CDR3 DNA that was read is TGCAGCGTTGATGGCACAGGGGAGAATGAG. The translation is CSVDGTGENE. The CDR3 in its entirety is CSVDGTGENEQFF.